The subject of this entry is one T cell receptor beta chain. Its antigen remains unknown. Treatment described: 19 received Ad26.COV2.S at low or high dose, single or two shots; about five received placebo; per-sample allocation not given. Following the first vaccine or placebo injection, samples were taken on day 63. Boston provided a donor who was an adult aged 18-55 years. An Ad26 vector that expressed Wuhan-strain SARS-CoV-2 spike constituted the vaccine. Germline V gene sequence: CDR1 LGHNA, CDR2 YSLEER. This CDR3 region has 13 residues. V lost 1 base to trimming and J lost 8 bases; unmatched junction nucleotides: 4. The sample originates from a study of Ad26.COV2.S vaccination and SARS-CoV-2 variants. The wider study: Intramuscular Ad26.COV2.S doses were given once or twice, 56 days apart. Whole-study results and caveats: Total T cell responses, in the TCR breadth and depth analyses, may have been underestimated.

The assay was immunoSEQ multiplex PCR, and TCRdb's table has in-frame clones only and misses some. The sample holds fewer than 500,000 clones, roughly 90% seen once. The sequencing here drew on peripheral blood, taken in a trial of Ad26.COV2.S vaccine versus placebo. This TCR was recovered from a person between 18 and 65 years old who received the Ad26.COV2.S COVID-19 vaccine or a placebo. The chain joins TRBV4-3 to TRBJ1-2; 7 bases map to TRBD1. CDR3 coding DNA: TGCGCCAGCAGCCAAGGCCAAGGGGGCGGCTACACCTTC. Translated, it gives CASSQGQGGGYTF.